This T cell receptor beta chain derives from a study of blood T cell repertoires in COVID-19. Across the study: The study drew acute and convalescent COVID-19 samples from the United States, Italy and Spain.

This table comes from immunoSEQ multiplex PCR, and its TCRdb copy is limited to in-frame clones, with some not included. This table holds 150,000 to 200,000 clones, approximately 86% found once. This CDR3 spans 14 amino acids. Trimming removed 4 bases at V and 3 bases at J, with 13 bases between. The germline CDR1 and CDR2 sequences are SGHRS and YFSETQ. This sequence originates from a man in his 60s with acute or convalescent COVID-19. The rearrangement uses TRBV5-1 and TRBJ1-1; tentative D call: TRBD1 (6 bases). Sample: peripheral blood. The CDR3 region is CASSPGAGYTEAFF. The CDR3, as DNA: TGCGCCAGCAGCCCAGGGGCCGGTTACACTGAAGCTTTCTTT.